These T cell receptor beta chains were read from a single sample in a study of control samples from healthy donors and cancer patients. Here immunoSEQ multiplex PCR was the method, and the copy in TCRdb shows in-frame clones only, minus some. Among about 120,000 clones, around 89% were seen once, and the ten largest hold roughly 3.3%. Sequencing was performed on blood. Every receptor here comes from a man aged 35 to 55 in good health. Both conserved end residues are part of each CDR3. The D gene is left open where the match is weak. Clone size, where shown, is once, few, many, or a class for clones that have expanded.

J,D,V,size,CDR3,DNA
TRBJ1-4,TRBD1,TRBV7-9,NA,CASSLGQGLDEKLFF,TGTGCCAGCAGCTTGGGACAGGGACTCGATGAAAAACTGTTTTTT
TRBJ1-1,TRBD1,TRBV18,once,CASSPRQGADTEAFF,TGTGCCAGCTCACCGAGACAGGGGGCCGACACTGAAGCTTTCTTT
TRBJ2-3,TRBD2,TRBV7-3,NA,CASSSTSGRGDTQYF,TGTGCCAGCAGCTCCACTAGCGGGCGAGGGGATACGCAGTATTTT
TRBJ1-5,TRBD1,TRBV6-2/TRBV6-3,NA,CASSYSTVPGTEIYSNQPQHF,TGTGCCAGCAGTTACTCGACCGTCCCCGGGACAGAGATCTATAGCAATCAGCCCCAGCATTTT
TRBJ1-5,NA,TRBV5-5,NA,CASSSGPFGDQPQHF,TGTGCCAGCAGCTCGGGACCCTTCGGGGATCAGCCCCAGCATTTT
TRBJ2-7,NA,TRBV7-9,once,CASSSPGQGSYEQYF,TGTGCCAGCAGCTCACCGGGACAAGGGTCCTACGAGCAGTACTTC
TRBJ2-1,NA,TRBV7-9,NA,CASSPGPSRPFYNEQFF,TGTGCCAGCAGCCCCGGCCCCAGCCGACCGTTCTACAATGAGCAGTTCTTC
TRBJ2-1,NA,TRBV3-1/TRBV3-2,NA,CASSQDRRASSYNEQFF,TGTGCCAGCAGCCAAGATCGGAGGGCTAGCTCCTACAATGAGCAGTTCTTC
TRBJ2-5,TRBD1,TRBV5-1,few,CASSSTDRGRGMMETQYF,TGCGCCAGCAGCTCGACGGACAGGGGGCGAGGGATGATGGAGACCCAGTACTTC
TRBJ1-1,NA,TRBV5-6,NA,CASSLTRPVRNEAFF,TGTGCCAGCAGCCTGACTAGGCCCGTTCGAAATGAAGCTTTCTTT
TRBJ1-1,NA,TRBV30,NA,CAWRVDGTEAFF,TGTGCCTGGAGGGTGGACGGCACTGAAGCTTTCTTT
TRBJ2-3,NA,TRBV5-1,NA,CASSLRDRGDTQYF,TGCGCCAGCAGCTTGAGGGACCGGGGAGATACGCAGTATTTT
TRBJ1-6,TRBD1,TRBV5-1,NA,CASSLPGTGYNSPLHF,TGCGCCAGCAGCTTACCAGGGACAGGGTATAATTCACCCCTCCACTTT
TRBJ2-3,NA,TRBV5-1,NA,CASSLGVAEPDTQYF,TGCGCCAGCAGCTTGGGGGTAGCGGAGCCAGATACGCAGTATTTT
TRBJ1-5,TRBD1,TRBV19,once,CASSRQGPGQPQHF,TGTGCCAGTAGTAGACAGGGCCCAGGTCAGCCCCAGCATTTT
TRBJ1-5,NA,TRBV30,NA,CAWSVRGAGNQPQHF,TGTGCCTGGAGTGTACGAGGTGCCGGCAATCAGCCCCAGCATTTT
TRBJ2-6,NA,TRBV6-6,few,CASSYSSGTGANVLTF,TGTGCCAGCAGTTACTCGTCAGGGACTGGGGCCAACGTCCTGACTTTC
TRBJ1-5,TRBD1,TRBV11-2,NA,CASSRTGADSNQPQHF,TGTGCCAGCAGCCGGACAGGGGCAGATAGCAATCAGCCCCAGCATTTT
TRBJ2-1,TRBD2,TRBV9,NA,CASSRSGTSGTYNEQFF,TGTGCCAGCAGCAGATCCGGGACTAGCGGAACCTACAATGAGCAGTTCTTC
TRBJ1-1,NA,TRBV10-3,NA,CAISGSNTEAFF,TGTGCCATCAGTGGGAGTAACACTGAAGCTTTCTTT
TRBJ2-7,TRBD2,TRBV10-2,NA,CASRGLEGKYEQYF,TGCGCCAGCAGAGGACTAGAGGGAAAATATGAGCAGTACTTC
TRBJ1-5,NA,TRBV3-1/TRBV3-2,NA,CASSQGYNQPQHF,TGTGCCAGCAGCCAAGGGTACAATCAGCCCCAGCATTTT
TRBJ1-1,NA,TRBV18,few,CASSFELTEAFF,TGTGCCAGCTCCTTTGAACTCACTGAAGCTTTCTTT
TRBJ2-7,NA,TRBV6-1,NA,CASSEAGGGRYEQYF,TGTGCCAGCAGTGAAGCGGGAGGGGGCAGGTACGAGCAGTACTTC
TRBJ2-7,TRBD1,TRBV4-1,NA,CASSQADRGYLSYEQYF,TGCGCCAGCAGCCAAGCTGACAGGGGCTACCTCTCCTACGAGCAGTACTTC
TRBJ2-1,TRBD2,TRBV6-4,NA,CASSVAGGRNEQFF,TGTGCCAGCAGTGTTGCGGGGGGGCGCAATGAGCAGTTCTTC
TRBJ2-2,NA,TRBV3-1/TRBV3-2,NA,CASSAPLGRGGTGELFF,TGTGCCAGCAGCGCCCCATTGGGCAGGGGAGGCACCGGGGAGCTGTTTTTT
TRBJ2-2,NA,TRBV7-2,once,CASSFLDTGELFF,TGTGCCAGCAGCTTTTTAGACACCGGGGAGCTGTTTTTT
TRBJ2-7,NA,TRBV19,NA,CASSKQTFVYEQYF,TGTGCCAGTAGTAAACAGACGTTCGTCTACGAGCAGTACTTC
TRBJ1-2,NA,TRBV25-1,NA,CASSERGLQEIYGYTF,TGTGCCAGCAGTGAACGGGGCCTCCAGGAGATATATGGCTACACCTTC